A selection of T cell receptor beta chains follows, all from one sample in a study of shared clonotypes between healthy human individuals. Measured with immunoSEQ multiplex PCR; TCRdb has only the in-frame clones, and not every one. The sample holds about 560,000 clones; 70% to 80% are singletons and the top ten take around 11%. Sequencing was carried out using PBMCs. These receptors all stem from a woman aged 40 to 55 in good health. Some clones in this sample may be carry-over from other donors' samples. CDR3s include the opening cysteine and the closing phenylalanine or tryptophan. The order of the fields is D gene, clone size, V gene, J gene, CDR3 DNA, CDR3 protein. The D gene is left open where the match is weak. Size is stated for part of the rows, as once, few or many counts, or as a class when the clone is expanded.

D gene: NA; clone size: NA; V gene: TRBV5-1; J gene: TRBJ2-2; CDR3 DNA: TGCGCCAGCAGCTTGAGGGGGATATCGCAAACCGCGAACACCGGGGAGCTGTTTTTT; CDR3 protein: CASSLRGISQTANTGELFF
D gene: TRBD2; clone size: few; V gene: TRBV30; J gene: TRBJ2-7; CDR3 DNA: TGTGCCTGGAGTATACTAGCGGGGGTGTCGGGCGAGCAGTACTTC; CDR3 protein: CAWSILAGVSGEQYF
D gene: TRBD1; clone size: NA; V gene: TRBV19; J gene: TRBJ2-7; CDR3 DNA: TGTGCCAGTAGTATGGACAGGGGACGGGGCGAGCAGTACTTC; CDR3 protein: CASSMDRGRGEQYF
D gene: NA; clone size: few; V gene: TRBV11-3; J gene: TRBJ1-1; CDR3 DNA: TGTGCCAGCAGCCAGGGCACTGAAGCTTTCTTT; CDR3 protein: CASSQGTEAFF
D gene: TRBD2; clone size: NA; V gene: TRBV13; J gene: TRBJ2-7; CDR3 DNA: TGTGCCAGCAGCTCCAACCGGGGGGGGGCTTACGAGCAGTACTTC; CDR3 protein: CASSSNRGGAYEQYF
D gene: NA; clone size: NA; V gene: TRBV29-1; J gene: TRBJ2-1; CDR3 DNA: TGCAGCGTCCGCTTGAGGGGCAATGAGCAGTTCTTC; CDR3 protein: CSVRLRGNEQFF
D gene: NA; clone size: once; V gene: TRBV10-3; J gene: TRBJ1-2; CDR3 DNA: TGTGCCATCAGTGAGTCAGGGACGTACTATGGCTACACCTTC; CDR3 protein: CAISESGTYYGYTF
D gene: TRBD2; clone size: NA; V gene: TRBV29-1; J gene: TRBJ2-7; CDR3 DNA: TGCAGCGTTGGGGTTGGGCGGGAGGCGGGCTACGAGCAGTACTTC; CDR3 protein: CSVGVGREAGYEQYF
D gene: TRBD2; clone size: NA; V gene: TRBV15; J gene: TRBJ2-5; CDR3 DNA: TGTGCCACCAGCAGAGATTCGGCTAGCGGGTGGGAGACCCAGTACTTC; CDR3 protein: CATSRDSASGWETQYF
D gene: NA; clone size: NA; V gene: TRBV5-6; J gene: TRBJ1-2; CDR3 DNA: TGTGCCAGCAGCTTGGGTCCAGCTAACTATGGCTACACCTTC; CDR3 protein: CASSLGPANYGYTF
D gene: NA; clone size: many; V gene: TRBV19; J gene: TRBJ1-5; CDR3 DNA: TGTGCCAGTAGTAGCAGGGTGGACTTCAATCAGCCCCAGCATTTT; CDR3 protein: CASSSRVDFNQPQHF
D gene: NA; clone size: NA; V gene: TRBV5-4; J gene: TRBJ2-3; CDR3 DNA: TGTGCCAGCAGCTTAGACTATAGCACAGATACGCAGTATTTT; CDR3 protein: CASSLDYSTDTQYF
D gene: TRBD2; clone size: NA; V gene: TRBV10-3; J gene: TRBJ2-1; CDR3 DNA: TGTGCCATCAGTGCGAACCCCGCTAGCGGGAGAGGGGATGAGCAGTTCTTC; CDR3 protein: CAISANPASGRGDEQFF
D gene: TRBD1; clone size: NA; V gene: TRBV19; J gene: TRBJ1-2; CDR3 DNA: TGTGCCAGTAGTAACAGGGGTAGTGGCTACACCTTC; CDR3 protein: CASSNRGSGYTF
D gene: TRBD1; clone size: NA; V gene: TRBV28; J gene: TRBJ2-7; CDR3 DNA: TGTGCCAGCAGTCGTACAGGGGGCTCTAAATACTACGAGCAGTACTTC; CDR3 protein: CASSRTGGSKYYEQYF
D gene: NA; clone size: NA; V gene: TRBV18; J gene: TRBJ1-3; CDR3 DNA: TGTGCCAGCTCCCTGGGCGGCTCTGGAAACACCATATATTTT; CDR3 protein: CASSLGGSGNTIYF
D gene: NA; clone size: few; V gene: TRBV7-9; J gene: TRBJ1-1; CDR3 DNA: TGTGCCAGCACCCTGGGACAACTGAACACTGAAGCTTTCTTT; CDR3 protein: CASTLGQLNTEAFF
D gene: TRBD2; clone size: NA; V gene: TRBV11-2; J gene: TRBJ2-3; CDR3 DNA: TGTGCCAGCAACCCCGGGACTAGCTACACAGATACGCAGTATTTT; CDR3 protein: CASNPGTSYTDTQYF
D gene: TRBD2; clone size: NA; V gene: TRBV5-6; J gene: TRBJ2-4; CDR3 DNA: TGTGCCAGCAGCTCCCTAGCGGGAGCCAAAAACATTCAGTACTTC; CDR3 protein: CASSSLAGAKNIQYF
D gene: NA; clone size: NA; V gene: TRBV29-1; J gene: TRBJ2-3; CDR3 DNA: TGCAGCGTTGTAAGGGGTTGGGACACAGATACGCAGTATTTT; CDR3 protein: CSVVRGWDTDTQYF
D gene: NA; clone size: many; V gene: TRBV30; J gene: TRBJ2-1; CDR3 DNA: TGTGCCTGGACAGAGGAGGTCCACAATGAGCAGTTCTTC; CDR3 protein: CAWTEEVHNEQFF
D gene: NA; clone size: NA; V gene: TRBV21-1; J gene: TRBJ2-1; CDR3 DNA: TGTGCCAGCAGCCCTACGGGGGGGGAGGATGAGCAGTTCTTC; CDR3 protein: CASSPTGGEDEQFF